The 10 T cell receptor beta chains in this list originate from one sample, sequenced in a study of blood T cell repertoires in COVID-19. Measured with immunoSEQ multiplex PCR; TCRdb has only the in-frame clones, and not every one. The table lists fewer than 350,000 clones, approximately 88% of them singletons. Sequenced sample: PBMCs or T cells enriched from blood (not recorded which). Receptors originate from a woman aged 40 to 50 who had recovered from COVID-19.

The chain combines TRBV5-1 with TRBJ1-2; maybe TRBD1 (6 bases). V lost 4 bases and J lost 8, with 18 bases in between. The CDR3 length is 14 residues. From germline, CDR1 is SGHRS and CDR2 YFSETQ. CDR3 amino acids: CASSPPGTPRGYTF. CDR3 nucleotides: TGCGCCAGCAGCCCCCCCGGGACACCAAGGGGCTACACCTTC.

J is TRBJ2-2 and V is TRBV9; D is possibly TRBD1 (5 bases). CDR3 length equals 14 residues. Germline V lookup: CDR1 SGDLS, CDR2 YYNGEE. V was shortened by 3 bases and J by 6 bases, with 12 bases between the two germline ends. CDR3 protein: CASSDIQVAGELFF. The CDR3 DNA is TGTGCCAGCAGCGACATACAGGTGGCCGGGGAGCTGTTTTTT.

The V gene is TRBV10-3, the J gene TRBJ2-5; 8 bases fit TRBD2. The junction had 6 bases not matched to a gene; V was cut back by 6 bases and J by 3 bases. The germline gives CDR1 ENHRY, CDR2 SYGVKD. The CDR3 extends over 14 amino acids. The CDR3 sequence: CAIRTGTSEETQYF. Here the CDR3 DNA reads TGTGCCATCAGAACCGGGACTAGTGAAGAGACCCAGTACTTC.

The chain links TRBV2 to TRBJ1-6; tentatively, D is TRBD1 (6 bases). Trimming left V 7 bases short and J 0 bases short, with 13 bases between. This CDR3 comprises 16 residues. The germline V gene encodes CDR1 SNHLY and CDR2 FYNNEI. CDR3 sequence reads: CASIPDRFSYNSPLHF. Written as DNA, the CDR3 is TGTGCCAGCATCCCCGACAGGTTCTCCTATAATTCACCCCTCCACTTT.

The rearrangement joins TRBV20-1 to TRBJ1-1; D unresolved. Trimming cost V 3 bases and J 4 bases, with 15 bases left between them. The CDR3 is 14 residues long. Germline assignment: CDR1 DFQATT and CDR2 SNEGSKA (reference sequence). CDR3 in amino acids: CSASELPGITEAFF. The CDR3 DNA follows: TGCAGTGCTAGTGAGCTTCCGGGAATCACTGAAGCTTTCTTT.

The J gene is TRBJ2-5, the V gene TRBV28, with D unclear. There are 14 residues in the CDR3. CDR1 and CDR2 (germline): MDHEN, SYDVKM. V lost 8 bases and J lost 3, with 16 bases in between. DNA for the CDR3: TGTGCCAGCTCCCGGTCAAGTGCCAAAGAGACCCAGTACTTC. Translated: CASSRSSAKETQYF. Filled out from reference TRBV28 and TRBJ2-5, the complete variable domain reads DVKVTQSSRYLVKRTGEKVFLECVQDMDHENMFWYRQDPGLGLRLIYFSYDVKMKEKGDIPEGYSVSREKKERFSLILESASTNQTSMYLCASSRSSAKETQYFGPGTRLLVL.

The chain is built from TRBV28 and TRBJ2-1, with TRBD2 as a possible D gene (7 bases). The V end was cut by 6 bases, the J end by 4 bases, with 16 bases between. The CDR3 has 15 residues. CDR1 is MDHEN and CDR2 is SYDVKM in the germline V gene. CDR3 protein: CASRLGGDPYNEQFF. The CDR3 DNA is TGTGCCAGCAGACTAGGGGGGGACCCTTACAATGAGCAGTTCTTC.

The chain couples TRBV6-5 to TRBJ2-7; a possible D gene is TRBD2 (7 bases). The length of the CDR3 is 13 residues. Trimming stripped 4 bases from V and 12 bases from J, with 19 bases between. From germline, CDR1 is MNHEY and CDR2 SVGAGI. In DNA form, the CDR3 reads TGTGCCAGCAGTTCCCCGGGCGGGGGCATAGGGTACTTC. This codes for CASSSPGGGIGYF.

The V gene is TRBV7-2, the J gene TRBJ2-2; 7 positions match TRBD1. Trimming cost V 5 bases and J 1 base; bases outside gene matches: 4. Germline loops: CDR1 SGHTA, CDR2 FQGNSA. CDR3 length equals 15 residues. The CDR3 DNA is TGTGCCAGCAGCCCGGACAGGTGGAACACCGGGGAGCTGTTTTTT. It codes for CASSPDRWNTGELFF.

The V call is TRBV5-4, the J call TRBJ2-7, with TRBD2 matching 10 bases. CDR1 SGHNT and CDR2 YYREEE come from the germline V gene (reference sequence). The ends lost 6 bases at V and 5 bases at J; junction bases unmatched: 8. The length of the CDR3 is 14 residues. In DNA, the CDR3 is TGTGCCAGCACCCCTAGCGGGAGTGTCCACGAGCAGTACTTC. This gives the protein CASTPSGSVHEQYF.